This TCR beta chain was captured in a study of blood T cell repertoires in COVID-19. V was pared by 3 bases and J by 7 bases, with 12 bases of the junction left unmatched. This CDR3 comprises 16 residues. CDR1 and CDR2 from the germline V gene are SGHNT and YYREEE (reference sequence). TCRdb's table, derived via immunoSEQ multiplex PCR, lists solely in-frame clones and lacks some. The sample holds about 370,000 clones, around 87% seen once. This clone has more than one count but fewer than ten. This clonotype was obtained from a woman in her 30s with COVID-19, enrolled during active disease. The rearrangement links TRBV5-4 to TRBJ2-2, with TRBD2 matching over 7 bases. The sample consisted of peripheral blood. DNA of the CDR3: TGTGCCAGCAGCTGGCTGGGGGAGGGACGGAACGGGGAGCTGTTTTTT. Protein: CASSWLGEGRNGELFF.